This T cell receptor (beta chain) is drawn from a study of blood T cell repertoires in COVID-19. About the research overall: T cells, B-cell-depleted T cells, or PBMCs provided the cDNA or gDNA that served as material.

Germline V gene lookup returns CDR1 SGHTA and CDR2 FQGNSA. The CDR3 is 16 residues long. J was trimmed by 0 bases and V by 5 bases; bases with no gene match: 8. Original processing methods: Amplified reference gene primers provided the basis for estimating nucleated cell counts. Clones were read by immunoSEQ multiplex PCR, and TCRdb kept only the in-frame ones, dropping some. The V and J calls and the clone size are those of that table, but D and trimming were determined from the DNA. The data hold 200,000 or so clones, with approximately 79% observed a single time. The source is a human donor in a cohort sampled during active COVID-19. The chain recombines TRBV7-2 with TRBJ1-1, with 8 bases lining up with TRBD1. The sequencing input was peripheral blood. The CDR3 nucleotides are TGTGCCAGCAGCCCCCGGACAGGGTATATGAACACTGAAGCTTTCTTT. It is translated as CASSPRTGYMNTEAFF.